The T cell receptor (beta chain) described here comes from a study of control samples from healthy donors and cancer patients. CDR1 and CDR2 (germline): SGHVS, FQNEAQ. Trimming at V came to 1 base and at J to 0 bases, leaving 9 bases not matched to a gene. This CDR3 is 19 amino acids long. Here immunoSEQ multiplex PCR was the method, and the copy in TCRdb shows in-frame clones only, minus some. The table lists some 96,000 clones, just over 90% of them singletons. Sequencing was performed on blood. The chain is built from TRBV7-8 and TRBJ1-5, with 10 positions matching TRBD1. The clonotype was recovered from a man in his late teens or twenties in good health. CDR3 DNA: TGTGCCAGCAGCTTAGGGGGACAGGGGCCCGACCTTAGCAATCAGCCCCAGCATTTT. Protein: CASSLGGQGPDLSNQPQHF. The full variable domain, with the rest looked up from reference TRBV7-8 and TRBJ1-5, is GAGVSQSPRYKVAKRGQDVALRCDPISGHVSLFWYQQALGQGPEFLTYFQNEAQLDKSGLPSDRFFAERPEGSVSTLKIQRTQQEDSAVYLCASSLGGQGPDLSNQPQHFGDGTRLSIL.